This is a list of T cell receptor beta chains from one sample in a study of breast tumors, draining lymph nodes, adjacent tissues. Using its own MiXCR run on the multiplex PCR reads, TCRdb lists one record per CDR3 protein. The data show about 230,000 distinct CDR3 sequences, approximately 31% seen once. The material sequenced was axillary lymph node tissue. These receptor sequences come from a female donor with breast cancer. Some clones in this sample may be carry-over from other donors' samples. CDR3s include the opening cysteine and the closing phenylalanine or tryptophan. A D gene is named only where the DNA matches it firmly. The size of a clone is reported for some rows only, either as once, few or many, or as a class for expanded clones.

v_gene	d_gene	abundance	j_gene	CDR3aa	CDR3nt
TRBV15	.	many	TRBJ1-6	CATSTVGPGPQKFTLHF	TGTGCCACCAGCACTGTTGGACCGGGTCCCCAAAAATTTACCCTCCACTTT
TRBV19	TRBD1	many	TRBJ2-1	CASSKEGTENNEQFF	TGTGCCAGTAGTAAAGAGGGGACAGAGAACAATGAGCAGTTCTTC
TRBV20-1	.	.	TRBJ1-6	CSARAPTSSSPLHF	TGTAGTGCTAGAGCTCCGACATCCAGTTCACCCCTCCACTTT
TRBV11-2	.	many	TRBJ2-5	CASSLVGMGVRETQYF	TGTGCCAGCAGCTTAGTTGGGATGGGGGTGCGGGAGACCCAGTACTTC
TRBV20-1	.	many	TRBJ2-4	CSAESGSEAKNIQYF	TGCAGTGCTGAGAGTGGGAGCGAAGCCAAAAACATTCAGTACTTC
TRBV6-5	TRBD2	many	TRBJ2-1	CASSDSGRVIDEQFF	TGTGCCAGCAGTGATAGCGGGAGAGTTATCGATGAGCAGTTCTTC
TRBV7-2	TRBD2	many	TRBJ2-3	CASSPRLAGRTTDTQYF	TGTGCCAGCAGCCCGAGACTAGCGGGGCGGACCACAGATACGCAGTATTTT
TRBV7-9	.	.	TRBJ1-3	CASSSPDLSGNTIYF	TGTGCCAGCAGCTCCCCTGATCTCTCTGGAAACACCATATATTTT
TRBV6-1	.	many	TRBJ2-2	CASKEPNTGELFF	TGTGCCAGCAAGGAACCCAACACCGGGGAGCTGTTTTTT
TRBV20-1	TRBD1	.	TRBJ1-6	CSASGSWDRGNSPLHF	TGCAGTGCTAGTGGATCGTGGGACAGGGGAAATTCACCCCTCCACTTT
TRBV6-2/TRBV6-3	.	many	TRBJ2-1	CASGQPGLSDEQFF	TGTGCCAGCGGTCAACCGGGTTTGAGCGATGAGCAGTTCTTC
TRBV28	.	many	TRBJ2-2	CASRTSHGELFF	TGTGCCAGTAGAACTAGCCACGGGGAGCTGTTTTTT
TRBV7-9	TRBD2	.	TRBJ2-7	CASSSGNSYEQYF	TGTGCCAGCAGTAGCGGGAACTCCTACGAGCAGTACTTC
TRBV4-2	TRBD1	.	TRBJ2-3	CASSPQGATRDTQYF	TGTGCCAGCAGCCCCCAGGGGGCGACGAGAGATACGCAGTATTTT
TRBV3-1	.	many	TRBJ1-5	CASSPTLGDSQPQHF	TGTGCCAGCAGCCCGACGTTGGGGGACTCGCAGCCCCAGCATTTT
TRBV29-1	.	.	TRBJ2-5	CSGGLQETQYF	TGCAGCGGTGGCCTCCAAGAGACCCAGTACTTC